The clone carrying this T cell receptor beta chain showed up just a few times. Its antigen remains unknown. From germline, CDR1 is SNHLY and CDR2 FYNNEI. Between the trimmed V and J ends, which lost 2 bases and 4 bases, there was a span of 15 bases. CDR3 length: 16 residues. This specimen belongs to a study of beta chain features in type 1 diabetes. Study-level information: The study found patients and healthy donors alike in age, gender and cell yields.

Study results and limitations: Any role of HLA type in TCRB rearrangement remained unresolved here. Shortening of TCRB CDR3s, moderate but significant, appeared in all four CD4+ subsets of Type 1 diabetes patients. Patients' naive, central memory and regulatory TCRB repertoires appeared more alike than those of healthy donors.

Expressed TCRB transcripts got sequenced, as all isolated RNA was reverse transcribed. About 3.57 million reads per sample were averaged for naive, central memory and regulatory samples. Repertoires were generated with immunoSEQ multiplex PCR, while TCRdb's copy carries only in-frame clones and drops some. The repertoire consists of 250,000 to 300,000 clones, with around 25% occurring once and the leading ten covering roughly 0.011%. Sample: naive CD4+ T cells from blood. This chain joins TRBV2 and TRBJ1-5; D is possibly TRBD1 (6 bases). The clonotype was recovered from a woman aged 25 to 39 with type 1 diabetes. The CDR3 here is CASSERGGTVNQPQHF. As DNA, the CDR3 is TGTGCCAGCAGTGAACGAGGGGGAACGGTGAATCAGCCCCAGCATTTT.